This T cell receptor beta chain was identified in a study of T cell responses to AZD1222 COVID-19 vaccine. The study's findings and limits: Spike was spanned by vaccine-associated CD4 TCRs, with dominance at 160-218 and 743-854. A reported finding is that nearly half of spike-specific TCRs target unmutated variant regions.

Data came from immunoSEQ multiplex PCR; TCRdb stores just in-frame clones and leaves some out. The data show about 120,000 clones, 80% to 90% seen once. Trimming removed 0 bases at V and 2 bases at J, with 16 bases between. Germline V gene data show CDR1 as LGHDT and CDR2 as YNNKEL (reference sequence). This CDR3 is built from 17 residues. Comment on this clone: The antigen remains undetermined.

The clonotype was recovered from an adult in good health. The V and J genes are TRBV3-1 (or the pseudogene TRBV3-2) and TRBJ1-2, with TRBD1 as a possible D gene (5 bases). The sample consisted of peripheral blood, taken on day 0 of AZD1222 vaccination. The CDR3 DNA follows: TGTGCCAGCAGCCAAGATCCTGGGGACGGACTAAACTATGGCTACACCTTC. This codes for CASSQDPGDGLNYGYTF.